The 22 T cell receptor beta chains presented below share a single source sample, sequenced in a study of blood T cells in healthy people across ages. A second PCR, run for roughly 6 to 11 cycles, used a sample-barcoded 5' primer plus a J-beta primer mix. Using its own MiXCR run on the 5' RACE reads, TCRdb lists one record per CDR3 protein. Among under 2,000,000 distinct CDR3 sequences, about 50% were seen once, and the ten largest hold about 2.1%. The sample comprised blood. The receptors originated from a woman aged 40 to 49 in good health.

The CDR3 is CASSEANSNYGYTF. The CDR3 region has the DNA TGTGCCAGCAGTGAAGCGAACAGTAACTATGGCTACACCTTC. V usage is TRBV6-1 and J usage is TRBJ1-2; D not certain. The CDR3 runs to 14 residues. Looked up from germline, CDR1 is MNHNS and CDR2 is SASEGT. Trimming stripped 0 bases from V and 1 base from J, with 6 bases between.

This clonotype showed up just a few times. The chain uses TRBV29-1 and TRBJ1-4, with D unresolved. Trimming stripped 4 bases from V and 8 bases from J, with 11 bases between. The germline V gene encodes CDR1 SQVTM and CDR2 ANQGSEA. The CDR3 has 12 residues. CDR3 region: CSVAQPGEKLFF. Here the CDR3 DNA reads TGCAGCGTTGCACAGCCGGGCGAAAAACTGTTTTTT. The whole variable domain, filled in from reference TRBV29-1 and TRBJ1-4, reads SAVISQKPSRDICQRGTSLTIQCQVDSQVTMMFWYRQQPGQSLTLIATANQGSEATYESGFVIDKFPISRPNLTFSTLTVSNMSPEDSSIYLCSVAQPGEKLFFGSGTQLSVL.

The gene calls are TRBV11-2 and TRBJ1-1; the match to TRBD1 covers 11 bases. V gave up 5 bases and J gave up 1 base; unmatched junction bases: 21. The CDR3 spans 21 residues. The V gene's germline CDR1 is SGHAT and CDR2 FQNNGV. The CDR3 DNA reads TGTGCCAGCAGCGACCTCGGACAGGGGGCTGTTGGGTTGCCGGGGAACACTGAAGCTTTCTTT. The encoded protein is CASSDLGQGAVGLPGNTEAFF. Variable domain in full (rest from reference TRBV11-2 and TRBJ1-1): EAGVAQSPRYKIIEKRQSVAFWCNPISGHATLYWYQQILGQGPKLLIQFQNNGVVDDSQLPKDRFSAERLKGVDSTLKIQPAKLEDSAVYLCASSDLGQGAVGLPGNTEAFFGQGTRLTVV.

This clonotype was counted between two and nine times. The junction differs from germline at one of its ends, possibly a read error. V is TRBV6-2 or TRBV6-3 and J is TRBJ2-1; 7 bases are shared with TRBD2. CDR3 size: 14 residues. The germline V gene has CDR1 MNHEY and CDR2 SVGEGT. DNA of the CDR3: TGTGCCAGTAGTTACCGGCTAGCGGTAGGGGAGCAGTTCTTC. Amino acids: CASSYRLAVGEQFF.

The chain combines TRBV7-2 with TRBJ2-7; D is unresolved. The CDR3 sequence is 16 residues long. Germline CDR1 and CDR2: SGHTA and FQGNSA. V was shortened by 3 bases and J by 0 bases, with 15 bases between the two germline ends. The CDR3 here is CASSFRPLRSSYEQYF. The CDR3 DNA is TGTGCCAGCAGCTTCCGGCCCCTACGGAGCTCCTACGAGCAGTACTTC.

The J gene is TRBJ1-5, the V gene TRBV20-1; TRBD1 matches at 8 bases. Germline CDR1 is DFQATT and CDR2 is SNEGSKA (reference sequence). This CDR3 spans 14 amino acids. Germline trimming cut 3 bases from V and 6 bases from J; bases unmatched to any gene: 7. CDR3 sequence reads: CSASPGQGGQPQHF. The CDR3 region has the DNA TGCAGTGCTAGCCCCGGACAGGGCGGTCAGCCCCAGCATTTT.

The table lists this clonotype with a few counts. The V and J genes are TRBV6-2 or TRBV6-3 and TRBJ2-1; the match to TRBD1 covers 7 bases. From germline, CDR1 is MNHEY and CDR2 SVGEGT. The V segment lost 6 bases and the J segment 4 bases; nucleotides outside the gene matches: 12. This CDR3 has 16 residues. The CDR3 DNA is TGTGCCAGCAGACGACGGGACAGAGCCCTGTACAATGAGCAGTTCTTC. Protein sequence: CASRRRDRALYNEQFF.

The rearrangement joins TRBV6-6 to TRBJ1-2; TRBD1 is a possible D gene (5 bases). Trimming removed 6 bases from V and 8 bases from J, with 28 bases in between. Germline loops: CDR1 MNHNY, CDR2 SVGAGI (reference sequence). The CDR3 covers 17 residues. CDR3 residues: CASSVEDSGRLYDGYTF. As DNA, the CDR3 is TGTGCCAGCAGCGTGGAAGATTCAGGGCGACTATACGACGGCTACACCTTC.

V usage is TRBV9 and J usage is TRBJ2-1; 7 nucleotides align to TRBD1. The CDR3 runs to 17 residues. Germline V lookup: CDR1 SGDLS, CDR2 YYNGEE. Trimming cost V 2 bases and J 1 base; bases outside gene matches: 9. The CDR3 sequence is CASSVNRDSLSYNEQFF. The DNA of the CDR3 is TGTGCCAGCAGCGTGAACCGGGACAGTCTATCCTACAATGAGCAGTTCTTC.

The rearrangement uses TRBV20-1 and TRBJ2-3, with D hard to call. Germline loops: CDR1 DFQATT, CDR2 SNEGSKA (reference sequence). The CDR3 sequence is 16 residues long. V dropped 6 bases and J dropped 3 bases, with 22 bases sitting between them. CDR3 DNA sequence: TGCAGTGCCAAGGGTATACGGCTAGGGAAAACAGATACGCAGTATTTT. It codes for CSAKGIRLGKTDTQYF.

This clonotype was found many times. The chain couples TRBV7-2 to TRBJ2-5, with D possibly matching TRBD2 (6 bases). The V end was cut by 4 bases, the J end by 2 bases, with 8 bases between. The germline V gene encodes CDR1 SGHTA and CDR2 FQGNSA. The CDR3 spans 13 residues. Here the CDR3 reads CASSSTRQETQYF. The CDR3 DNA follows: TGTGCCAGCAGCTCGACTAGACAAGAGACCCAGTACTTC.

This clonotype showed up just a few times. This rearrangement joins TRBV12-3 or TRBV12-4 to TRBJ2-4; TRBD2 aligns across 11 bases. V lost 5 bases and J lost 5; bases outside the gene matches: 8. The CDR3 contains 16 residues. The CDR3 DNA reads TGTGCCAGCAGTCAGGGGACTAGCGGAGTACAAAACATTCAGTACTTC. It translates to CASSQGTSGVQNIQYF.

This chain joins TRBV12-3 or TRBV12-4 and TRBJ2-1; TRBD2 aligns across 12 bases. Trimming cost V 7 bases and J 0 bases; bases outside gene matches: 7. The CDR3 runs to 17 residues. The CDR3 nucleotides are TGTGCCAGCAAAGTAGGACTAGCGGGGAGCTCCTACAATGAGCAGTTCTTC. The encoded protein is CASKVGLAGSSYNEQFF.

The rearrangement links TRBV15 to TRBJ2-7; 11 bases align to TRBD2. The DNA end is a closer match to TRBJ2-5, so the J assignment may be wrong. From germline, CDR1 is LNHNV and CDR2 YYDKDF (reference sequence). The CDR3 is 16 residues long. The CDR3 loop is CATSSLPGLAEETQYF. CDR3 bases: TGTGCCACCAGCAGCCTCCCGGGACTAGCGGAAGAGACCCAGTACTTC.

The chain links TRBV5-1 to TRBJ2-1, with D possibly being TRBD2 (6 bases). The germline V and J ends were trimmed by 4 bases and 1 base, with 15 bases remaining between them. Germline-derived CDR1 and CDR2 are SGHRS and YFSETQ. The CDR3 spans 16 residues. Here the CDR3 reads CASSPFRSGSYNEQFF. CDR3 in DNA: TGCGCCAGCAGCCCATTCCGTAGCGGTTCCTACAATGAGCAGTTCTTC.

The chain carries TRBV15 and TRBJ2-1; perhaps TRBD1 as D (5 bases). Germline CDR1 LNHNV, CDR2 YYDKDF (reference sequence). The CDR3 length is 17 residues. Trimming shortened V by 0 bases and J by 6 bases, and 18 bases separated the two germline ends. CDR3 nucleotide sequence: TGTGCCACCAGCAGAGATTGCCCGTCAGGGAATAGCAATGAGCAGTTCTTC. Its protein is CATSRDCPSGNSNEQFF. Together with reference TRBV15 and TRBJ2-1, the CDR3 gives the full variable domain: DAMVIQNPRYQVTQFGKPVTLSCSQTLNHNVMYWYQQKSSQAPKLLFHYYDKDFNNEADTPDNFQSRRPNTSFCFLDIRSPGLGDTAMYLCATSRDCPSGNSNEQFFGPGTRLTVL.

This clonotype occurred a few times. CDR3 nucleotide sequence: TGTGCCAGCAGTCCTAGTTCCATGGACGAGCAGTACTTC. This gives the protein CASSPSSMDEQYF. V is TRBV12-3 or TRBV12-4 and J is TRBJ2-7; D is uncertain. V lost 5 bases to trimming and J lost 5 bases, with 13 bases between them. This CDR3 has 13 residues.

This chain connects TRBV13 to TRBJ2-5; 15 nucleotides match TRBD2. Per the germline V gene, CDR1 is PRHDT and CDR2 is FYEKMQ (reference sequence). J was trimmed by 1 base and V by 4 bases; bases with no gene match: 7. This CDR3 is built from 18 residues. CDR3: CASSSPGLAGGFQETQYF. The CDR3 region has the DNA TGTGCCAGCAGCTCGCCGGGACTAGCGGGGGGATTCCAAGAGACCCAGTACTTC.

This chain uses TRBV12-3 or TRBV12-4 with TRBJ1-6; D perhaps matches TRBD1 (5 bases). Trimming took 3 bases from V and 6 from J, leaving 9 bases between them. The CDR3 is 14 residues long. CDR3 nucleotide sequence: TGTGCCAGCAGTTTGGGACGGAGTAATTCACCCCTCCACTTT. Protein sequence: CASSLGRSNSPLHF.

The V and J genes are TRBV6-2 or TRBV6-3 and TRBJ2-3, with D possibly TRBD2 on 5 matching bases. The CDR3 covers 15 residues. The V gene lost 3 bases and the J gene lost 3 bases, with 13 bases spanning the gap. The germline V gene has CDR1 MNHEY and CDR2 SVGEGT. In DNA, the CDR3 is TGTGCCAGCAGTTATGGTCAGAGGAGGACAGATACGCAGTATTTT. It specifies CASSYGQRRTDTQYF.

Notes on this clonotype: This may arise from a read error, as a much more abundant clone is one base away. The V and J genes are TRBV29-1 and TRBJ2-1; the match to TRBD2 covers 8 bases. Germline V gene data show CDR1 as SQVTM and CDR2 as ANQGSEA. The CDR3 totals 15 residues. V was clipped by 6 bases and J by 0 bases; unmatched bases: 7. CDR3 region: CSVRRGGSSYNEQFF. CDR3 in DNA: TGCAGCGTGAGACGGGGGGGGAGCTCCTACAATGAGCAGTTCTTC.

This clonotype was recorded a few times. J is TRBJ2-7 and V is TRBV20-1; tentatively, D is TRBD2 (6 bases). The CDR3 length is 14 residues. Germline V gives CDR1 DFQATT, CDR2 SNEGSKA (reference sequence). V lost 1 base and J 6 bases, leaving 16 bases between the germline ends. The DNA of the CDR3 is TGCAGTGCTAGAGCAACCGCGGGACGGAGCGAGCAGTACTTC. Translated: CSARATAGRSEQYF.